A single sample is the source of the 29 T cell receptor beta chains below, sequenced in a study of blood T cell repertoires in COVID-19. TCRdb's copy holds only in-frame clones and misses some; the assay was immunoSEQ multiplex PCR. The sample lists roughly 180,000 clones, around 80% seen once, with about 7% in the top ten. Input material: peripheral blood. These receptors were collected from a woman in her thirties or forties with COVID-19, enrolled during active disease.

This rearrangement joins TRBV27 to TRBJ1-5, with D hard to call. The length of the CDR3 is 18 residues. Germline lookup yields CDR1 MNHEY and CDR2 SMNVEV (reference sequence). Trimming took 2 bases from V and 0 from J, leaving 17 bases between them. The CDR3 DNA reads TGTGCCAGCAGTTTAAGTTTGTCGGCGGTTTATAGCAATCAGCCCCAGCATTTT. This sequence encodes CASSLSLSAVYSNQPQHF.

The gene calls are TRBV7-9 and TRBJ2-1; 7 bases agree with TRBD2. Trimming cost V 5 bases and J 8 bases; bases outside gene matches: 18. CDR3 length equals 17 residues. The germline CDR1 and CDR2 sequences are SEHNR and FQNEAQ (reference sequence). The CDR3 DNA reads as TGTGCCAGCAGCACTAGGAGAGCGGGATTCCTCAATTATGAGCAGTTCTTC. Encoded protein: CASSTRRAGFLNYEQFF. The whole variable domain, remainder taken from reference TRBV7-9 and TRBJ2-1, is DTGVSQNPRHKITKRGQNVTFRCDPISEHNRLYWYRQTLGQGPEFLTYFQNEAQLEKSRLLSDRFSAERPKGSFSTLEIQRTEQGDSAMYLCASSTRRAGFLNYEQFFGPGTRLTVL.

This clone was seen once. The chain combines TRBV2 with TRBJ2-5, with TRBD2 matching 13 bases. Germline values: CDR1 SNHLY, CDR2 FYNNEI. With 2 bases clipped from V and 4 bases from J, the junction kept 10 bases outside the gene matches. This CDR3 has 18 residues. The CDR3 protein is CASSEWALAGGLGETQYF. The CDR3 nucleotides are TGTGCCAGCAGTGAATGGGCACTAGCGGGGGGGCTAGGAGAGACCCAGTACTTC.

In this sample, this clone turned up a few times. The rearrangement links TRBV3-1 (or the pseudogene TRBV3-2) to TRBJ2-3; TRBD2 matches 7 bases. Germline CDR1 and CDR2: LGHDT and YNNKEL (reference sequence). The CDR3 length is 17 residues. V lost 1 base to trimming and J lost 8 bases; unmatched junction nucleotides: 15. The DNA of the CDR3 is TGTGCCAGCAGCCAAGTAGGGCTCCACGCGGGAGAAGCTACGCAGTATTTT. Protein sequence: CASSQVGLHAGEATQYF.

The V gene is TRBV5-1, the J gene TRBJ1-4; D gene uncertain. Between the trimmed V and J ends, which lost 4 bases and 6 bases, there was a span of 16 bases. Germline V lookup: CDR1 SGHRS, CDR2 YFSETQ. This CDR3 is 15 amino acids long. DNA for the CDR3: TGCGCCAGCAGCCCAGAGGGAGGCCCCCATGAAAAACTGTTTTTT. Translated: CASSPEGGPHEKLFF.

This clone has a single count. The chain is built from TRBV11-2 and TRBJ2-1; 12 nucleotides align to TRBD2. CDR3 length: 16 amino acids. In germline, CDR1 is SGHAT, CDR2 FQNNGV. With 5 bases clipped from V and 6 bases from J, the junction kept 8 bases outside the gene matches. CDR3 sequence: CASSPLTSGSFNEQFF. In DNA, the CDR3 is TGTGCCAGCAGCCCTTTGACTAGCGGGAGTTTCAATGAGCAGTTCTTC.

This clone was counted a single time. This sample also contains other DNA sequences that code for the same CDR3. The rearrangement links TRBV18 to TRBJ2-7, with TRBD1 identical over 12 bases. This CDR3 spans 14 amino acids. Trimming took 6 bases from V and 5 from J; bases not matched to a gene: 5. Germline V gene lookup returns CDR1 KGHSH and CDR2 LQKENI. Here the CDR3 reads CASSPGTGGNEQYF. CDR3 DNA: TGTGCCAGCTCGCCCGGGACAGGGGGCAACGAGCAGTACTTC.

J is TRBJ2-6 and V is TRBV27; D may be TRBD2 (5 bases). The CDR3 has 17 residues. V lost 2 bases and J 1 base, leaving 12 bases between the germline ends. Germline assignment: CDR1 MNHEY and CDR2 SMNVEV (reference sequence). The chain's CDR3 is CASSLRMGSSGANVLTF. The CDR3 nucleotides read TGTGCCAGCAGTTTACGTATGGGGAGTTCTGGGGCCAACGTCCTGACTTTC.

The CDR3 sequence: CASSFPETAKYQETQYF. In DNA, the CDR3 is TGTGCCAGCAGCTTCCCCGAGACAGCAAAGTACCAAGAGACCCAGTACTTC. The chain is built from TRBV5-6 and TRBJ2-5, with D perhaps matching TRBD1 (5 bases). The V gene's germline CDR1 is SGHDT and CDR2 YYEEEE. The CDR3 length is 17 residues. Trimming removed 2 bases at V and 0 bases at J, with 17 bases between.

Note on this clone: The junction differs from germline at one of its ends, possibly a read error. The chain links TRBV20-1 to TRBJ1-2; TRBD1 matches 8 bases. In germline, CDR1 is DFQATT, CDR2 SNEGSKA (reference sequence). This CDR3 region has 14 residues. For the CDR3, the DNA is TGCAGTGCTAGTCCCGGGACAGGTTATCTTTGGCCGCTCTTC. Its protein product is CSASPGTGYLWPLF.

V gene TRBV6-5 combines with J gene TRBJ1-1, with TRBD1 matching 9 bases. Unmatched junction bases numbered 6, after V lost 6 bases and J lost 4 bases. CDR1 is MNHEY, CDR2 SVGAGI, per germline. CDR3 length equals 14 residues. CDR3 sequence reads: CASRVTGGGTEAFF. The CDR3 nucleotides are TGTGCCAGCAGGGTCACAGGGGGCGGCACTGAAGCTTTCTTT.

This chain uses TRBV10-3 with TRBJ1-2; perhaps TRBD1 as D (5 bases). CDR1 and CDR2 from the germline V gene are ENHRY and SYGVKD. V was pared by 8 bases and J by 4 bases, with 11 bases between. This CDR3 spans 12 amino acids. This CDR3 reads CAISRQSYGYTF. As DNA, the CDR3 is TGTGCCATCTCACGACAGAGCTATGGCTACACCTTC.

The rearrangement uses TRBV9 and TRBJ1-1, with 7 positions matching TRBD1. Losses at the gene ends were 0 bases for V and 6 bases for J; bases not matched to a gene: 8. Germline V gene data show CDR1 as SGDLS and CDR2 as YYNGEE. The CDR3 totals 15 residues. The CDR3 nucleotides are TGTGCCAGCAGCGTAGGGACAGGTCTTGGAGCTGAAGCTTTCTTT. Protein sequence: CASSVGTGLGAEAFF.

The rearrangement joins TRBV7-9 to TRBJ2-5; D possibly corresponds to TRBD1 (5 bases). The germline V and J ends were trimmed by 5 bases and 3 bases, with 13 bases remaining between them. The CDR3 contains 14 residues. Germline CDR1 is SEHNR and CDR2 is FQNEAQ (reference sequence). CDR3 coding DNA: TGTGCCAGCAGCCCTAGGGGCAGGGAAGAGACCCAGTACTTC. Residues: CASSPRGREETQYF.

CDR3: CASSGTGGAYEKLFF. Here the CDR3 DNA reads TGCGCCAGCAGCGGAACAGGGGGCGCCTATGAAAAACTGTTTTTT. The V gene is TRBV5-1, the J gene TRBJ1-4, with 9 bases lining up with TRBD1. The J segment lost 6 bases and the V segment lost 4 bases, leaving 7 bases of the junction unmatched. The length of the CDR3 is 15 residues. Germline values: CDR1 SGHRS, CDR2 YFSETQ.

This rearrangement joins TRBV7-3 to TRBJ2-1, with TRBD1 identical over 7 bases. With V trimmed by 4 bases and J by 6 bases, 9 bases remained unmatched. Looked up from germline, CDR1 is SGHTA and CDR2 is FQGTGA. The CDR3 loop spans 15 amino acids. CDR3 sequence (DNA): TGTGCCAGCAGCTCCCCCGGGACAGTGTCCAATGAGCAGTTCTTC. Its translation: CASSSPGTVSNEQFF.

This chain connects TRBV6-4 to TRBJ2-1, with 14 bases fitting TRBD2. The CDR3 spans 15 residues. Germline V gene data show CDR1 as MRHNA and CDR2 as SNTAGT. The V and J ends lost 6 bases and 9 bases, in that order; junction bases with no gene match: 7. Written as DNA, the CDR3 is TGTGCCAGCAGGGCGACTAGCGGGGGGGCCGGTGAGCAGTTCTTC. This sequence encodes CASRATSGGAGEQFF.

The rearrangement joins TRBV5-5 to TRBJ2-7; TRBD1 agrees at 9 bases. Germline CDR1 is SGHKS and CDR2 is YYEKEE (reference sequence). V lost 1 base and J lost 2; bases outside the gene matches: 19. The CDR3 is made up of 20 amino acids. The chain's CDR3 is CASSLKMRGTGTIRPYEQYF. The CDR3 coding sequence is TGTGCCAGCAGCTTGAAGATGAGGGGGACAGGGACTATCCGTCCCTACGAGCAGTACTTC.

This chain joins TRBV18 and TRBJ1-2; D is undetermined. The CDR3 covers 17 residues. Trimming left V 8 bases short and J 3 bases short, with 25 bases between. Germline V gives CDR1 KGHSH, CDR2 LQKENI. The CDR3 DNA sequence: TGTGCCAGCACCGACGGAGGAGCAACCACGGGTCACTATGGCTACACCTTC. Residues: CASTDGGATTGHYGYTF.

This clone was observed once. The chain combines TRBV10-3 with TRBJ1-1; TRBD1 matches at 7 bases. The CDR3 is 15 residues long. With 2 bases clipped from V and 1 base from J, the junction kept 4 bases outside the gene matches. Germline-derived CDR1 and CDR2 are ENHRY and SYGVKD. As DNA, the CDR3 is TGTGCCATCAGTGAGGCGGGACAGTGGAACACTGAAGCTTTCTTT. Translated: CAISEAGQWNTEAFF.

The chain combines TRBV4-2 with TRBJ2-7; D is unresolved. V was cut by 0 bases and J by 3 bases, with 12 bases left in between. Germline values: CDR1 LGHNA, CDR2 YNFKEQ. The length of the CDR3 is 15 residues. CDR3 residues: CASSQDLDNVYEQYF. CDR3 in DNA: TGTGCCAGCAGCCAAGACCTAGATAATGTCTACGAGCAGTACTTC.

The chain carries TRBV27 and TRBJ2-2, with TRBD2 matching 11 bases. With 9 bases clipped from V and 4 bases from J, the junction kept 7 bases outside the gene matches. The CDR3 consists of 15 residues. The V gene's germline CDR1 is MNHEY and CDR2 SMNVEV (reference sequence). The CDR3 loop is CASTLAGVSTGELFF. The CDR3, as DNA: TGTGCCAGTACACTAGCGGGAGTTAGCACCGGGGAGCTGTTTTTT.

This clone was detected only a few times. This rearrangement joins TRBV4-1 to TRBJ2-7; 9 bases match TRBD2. V trimming: 3 bases; J trimming: 7 bases; junction bases outside the gene matches: 10. The CDR3 runs 15 residues. Germline V lookup: CDR1 MGHRA, CDR2 YSYEKL. In DNA, the CDR3 is TGCGCCAGCAGCCATTCGTTAGCGGGAGTGGATGAGCAGTACTTC. Translating it yields CASSHSLAGVDEQYF.

The V and J genes are TRBV19 and TRBJ2-7; 7 bases align to TRBD1. The germline V gene has CDR1 LNHDA and CDR2 SQIVND (reference sequence). CDR3 length equals 14 residues. V lost 7 bases and J lost 4; bases outside the gene matches: 10. The CDR3 DNA is TGTGCCAGTAAGTTAGGGACAGCTAATTACGAGCAGTACTTC. Encoded protein: CASKLGTANYEQYF.

A few counts support this clone. This rearrangement joins TRBV5-6 to TRBJ1-2; unclear D gene. V gave up 3 bases and J gave up 2 bases, with 11 bases separating them. Germline V CDR1 and CDR2: SGHDT, YYEEEE. The CDR3 covers 14 residues. CDR3 in DNA: TGTGCCAGCAGCTCCCCGGGAGAGAACTATGGCTACACCTTC. It encodes CASSSPGENYGYTF.

The CDR3 reads CASSALAGGSYEQYF. The CDR3 bases are TGCGCCAGCAGTGCCCTAGCGGGGGGGTCCTACGAGCAGTACTTC. The rearrangement joins TRBV10-2 to TRBJ2-7; 12 bases match TRBD2. The CDR3 is 15 amino acids. Per germline, CDR1 WSHSY and CDR2 SAAADI. J was trimmed by 1 base and V by 4 bases; bases with no gene match: 2.

The rearrangement uses TRBV28 and TRBJ2-3; weak D call: TRBD1 (5 bases). V gave up 2 bases and J gave up 2 bases, with 14 bases separating them. The CDR3 is 16 amino acids. CDR1 and CDR2 from the germline V gene are MDHEN and SYDVKM. CDR3 sequence (DNA): TGTGCCAGCAGTTTAGCCCCGACAGAGATCACAGATACGCAGTATTTT. It codes for CASSLAPTEITDTQYF.

The rearrangement uses TRBV7-9 and TRBJ2-7; the match to TRBD1 covers 10 bases. V lost 8 bases, J lost 4 bases, and 8 bases stayed unmatched. Germline CDR1 is SEHNR and CDR2 is FQNEAQ (reference sequence). The CDR3 runs to 14 residues. CDR3 nucleotide sequence: TGTGCCAGCGGACAGGGGGTGATTCTTTACGAGCAGTACTTC. It codes for CASGQGVILYEQYF.

This clone was seen more than once but under ten times. The chain employs TRBV19 and TRBJ1-2; a possible D gene is TRBD1 (6 bases). Germline values: CDR1 LNHDA, CDR2 SQIVND (reference sequence). The CDR3 loop spans 15 amino acids. The ends were cut back, 4 bases at V and 5 bases at J, with 17 bases in the middle. The CDR3 loop is CASSKFGTTHYGYTF. CDR3 in DNA: TGTGCCAGTAGTAAATTTGGGACAACTCATTATGGCTACACCTTC.